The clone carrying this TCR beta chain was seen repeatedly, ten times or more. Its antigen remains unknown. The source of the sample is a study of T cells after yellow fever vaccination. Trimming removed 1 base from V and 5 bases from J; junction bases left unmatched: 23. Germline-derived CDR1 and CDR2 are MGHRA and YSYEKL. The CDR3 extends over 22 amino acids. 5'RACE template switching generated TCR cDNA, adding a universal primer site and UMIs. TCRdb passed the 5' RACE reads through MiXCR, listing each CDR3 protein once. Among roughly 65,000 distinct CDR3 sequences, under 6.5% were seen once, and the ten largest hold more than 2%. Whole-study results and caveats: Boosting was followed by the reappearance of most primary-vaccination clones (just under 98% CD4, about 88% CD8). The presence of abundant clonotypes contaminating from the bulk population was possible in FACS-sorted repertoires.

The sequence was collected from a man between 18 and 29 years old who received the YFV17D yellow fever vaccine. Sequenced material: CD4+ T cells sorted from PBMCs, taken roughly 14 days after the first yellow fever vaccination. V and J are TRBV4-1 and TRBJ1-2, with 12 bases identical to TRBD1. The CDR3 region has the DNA TGCGCCAGCAGCCAAGGCCTCGGGGTCCTCCGGGACAGGGGGCTCGAAGGGTATGGCTACACCTTC. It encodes CASSQGLGVLRDRGLEGYGYTF.